This T cell receptor beta chain was found in a study of blood T cell repertoires in COVID-19. For the study at large: Sites across the United States, Italy and Spain contributed samples from acute and convalescent COVID-19. PBMCs, B-cell-depleted T cells, or T cells provided the cDNA or gDNA that made up the material.

From germline, CDR1 is SGHRS and CDR2 YFSETQ. The CDR3 loop spans 14 amino acids. V was shortened by 0 bases and J by 2 bases, with 9 bases between the two germline ends. This clone is medium-sized by share. This CDR3 is also generated by other DNA sequences in the sample. Per the original methods: Researchers report that nucleated cell counts were estimated from reference gene primer amplification. Clones were sequenced by immunoSEQ multiplex PCR, and TCRdb holds only the in-frame ones, with some missing. The DNA was the basis for D and trimming; V, J and clone size are from that table. The sample has just over 90,000 clones, about 77% seen once; the top ten hold around 17%.

This sequence originates from a human donor in a cohort sampled during active COVID-19. J is TRBJ2-7 and V is TRBV5-1; D not certain. Source material: peripheral blood. CDR3 protein: CASSLVVSPYEQYF. CDR3 bases: TGCGCCAGCAGCTTGGTGGTCAGTCCCTACGAGCAGTACTTC. Full variable domain (missing parts from reference TRBV5-1 and TRBJ2-7): KAGVTQTPRYLIKTRGQQVTLSCSPISGHRSVSWYQQTPGQGLQFLFEYFSETQRNKGNFPGRFSGRQFSNSRSEMNVSTLELGDSALYLCASSLVVSPYEQYFGPGTRLTVT.